The clone carrying this T cell receptor (beta chain) was seen once. The source of the sample is a study of blood T cell repertoires in COVID-19. This CDR3 comprises 15 residues. V shed 1 base, J shed 11 bases, and the junction held 10 bases outside the gene matches. Germline CDR1 and CDR2: LNHDA and SQIVND (reference sequence). The method was immunoSEQ multiplex PCR; TCRdb's version includes in-frame clones alone and lacks a portion of them. The top ten hold more than 7.5% of the sample, which has 170,000 or so clones, just over 85% seen once. V is TRBV19 and J is TRBJ1-1; 10 nucleotides align to TRBD1. The TCR originated in a man aged 50 or older with active or convalescent COVID-19. The specimen was peripheral blood. This chain's CDR3 is CASSIGTGGRREAFF. CDR3 nucleotides: TGTGCCAGTAGTATAGGGACAGGGGGTCGGCGAGAGGCTTTCTTT. Based on the CDR3 plus reference TRBV19 and TRBJ1-1, the full variable domain is DGGITQSPKYLFRKEGQNVTLSCEQNLNHDAMYWYRQDPGQGLRLIYYSQIVNDFQKGDIAEGYSVSREKKESFPLTVTSAQKNPTAFYLCASSIGTGGRREAFFGQGTRLTVV.